The T cell receptor beta chain described here comes from a study of identical twins. General observations from the study: The study found that models underestimated out-of-frame TCR alpha sharing in monozygotic twins. Researchers reported weaker excess twin sharing in beta out-of-frame sequences.

Each CDR3 protein is one row after TCRdb ran MiXCR on the 5' RACE reads. The table has 1.5 million to 2 million distinct CDR3 sequences, less than 35% seen once; the top ten hold about 0.25%. The table lists this clonotype with a few counts. Its specificity is unknown. This CDR3 spans 13 amino acids. V lost 6 bases and J lost 3, with 13 bases in between. Germline V lookup: CDR1 DFQATT, CDR2 SNEGSKA (reference sequence). Sequenced material: cord blood. The clonotype originates from a newborn girl in good health. The genes are TRBV20-1 and TRBJ2-3; either TRBD1 or TRBD2 may fit D (6 bases each). CDR3 sequence (DNA): TGCAGTGCGTGGGGGGCCCCGACAGATACGCAGTATTTT. Translated, it gives CSAWGAPTDTQYF.